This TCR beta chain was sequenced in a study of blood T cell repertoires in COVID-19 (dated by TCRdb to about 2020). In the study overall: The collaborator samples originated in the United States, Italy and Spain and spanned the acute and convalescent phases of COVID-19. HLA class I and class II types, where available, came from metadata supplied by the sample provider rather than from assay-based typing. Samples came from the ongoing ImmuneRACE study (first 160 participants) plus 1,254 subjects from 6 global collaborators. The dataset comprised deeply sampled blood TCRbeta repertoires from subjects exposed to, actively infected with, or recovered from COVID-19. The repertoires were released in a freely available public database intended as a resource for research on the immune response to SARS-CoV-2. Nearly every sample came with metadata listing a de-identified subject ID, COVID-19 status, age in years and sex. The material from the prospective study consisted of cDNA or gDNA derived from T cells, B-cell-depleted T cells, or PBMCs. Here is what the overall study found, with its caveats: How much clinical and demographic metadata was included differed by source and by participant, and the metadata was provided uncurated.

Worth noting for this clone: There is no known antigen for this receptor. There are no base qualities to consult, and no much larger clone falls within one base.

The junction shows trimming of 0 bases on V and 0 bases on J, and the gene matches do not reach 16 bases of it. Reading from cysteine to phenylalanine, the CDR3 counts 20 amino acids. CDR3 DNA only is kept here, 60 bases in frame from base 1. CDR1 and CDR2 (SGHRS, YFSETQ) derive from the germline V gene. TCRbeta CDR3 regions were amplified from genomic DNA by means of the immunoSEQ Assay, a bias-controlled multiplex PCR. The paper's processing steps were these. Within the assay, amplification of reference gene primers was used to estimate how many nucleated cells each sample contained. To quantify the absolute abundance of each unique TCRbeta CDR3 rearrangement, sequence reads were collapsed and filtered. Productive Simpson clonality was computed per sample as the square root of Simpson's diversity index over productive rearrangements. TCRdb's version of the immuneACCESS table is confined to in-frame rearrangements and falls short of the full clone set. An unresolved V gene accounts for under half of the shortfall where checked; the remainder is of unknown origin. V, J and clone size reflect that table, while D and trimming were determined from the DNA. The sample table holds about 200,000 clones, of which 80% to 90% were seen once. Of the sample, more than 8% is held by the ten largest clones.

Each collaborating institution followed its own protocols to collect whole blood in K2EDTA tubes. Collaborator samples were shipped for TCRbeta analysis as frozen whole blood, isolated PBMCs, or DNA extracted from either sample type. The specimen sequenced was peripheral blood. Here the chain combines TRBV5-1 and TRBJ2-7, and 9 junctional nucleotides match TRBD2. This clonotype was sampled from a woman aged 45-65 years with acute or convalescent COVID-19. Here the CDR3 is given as CASSLGPSGGASGISYEQYF. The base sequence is TGCGCCAGCAGCTTGGGACCCTCCGGAGGGGCTAGCGGGATCTCCTACGAGCAGTACTTC.